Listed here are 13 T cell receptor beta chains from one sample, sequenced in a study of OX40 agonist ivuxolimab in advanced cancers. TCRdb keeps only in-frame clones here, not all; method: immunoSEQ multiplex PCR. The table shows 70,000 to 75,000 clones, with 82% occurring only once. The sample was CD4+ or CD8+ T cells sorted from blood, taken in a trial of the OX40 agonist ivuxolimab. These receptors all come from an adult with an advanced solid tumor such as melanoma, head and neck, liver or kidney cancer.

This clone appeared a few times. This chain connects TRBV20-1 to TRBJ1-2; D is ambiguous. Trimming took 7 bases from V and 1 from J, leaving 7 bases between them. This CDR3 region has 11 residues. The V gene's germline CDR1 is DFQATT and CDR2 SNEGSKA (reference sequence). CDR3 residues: CSGRDNYGYTF. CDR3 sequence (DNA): TGCAGTGGTAGGGATAACTATGGCTACACCTTC.

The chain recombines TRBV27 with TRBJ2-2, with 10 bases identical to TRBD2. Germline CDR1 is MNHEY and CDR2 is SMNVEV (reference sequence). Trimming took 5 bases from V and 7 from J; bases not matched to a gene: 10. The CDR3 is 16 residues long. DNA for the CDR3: TGTGCCAGCAGTCGGCGACTAGCGGGCCAAGGCGGGGAGCTGTTTTTT. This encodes CASSRRLAGQGGELFF.

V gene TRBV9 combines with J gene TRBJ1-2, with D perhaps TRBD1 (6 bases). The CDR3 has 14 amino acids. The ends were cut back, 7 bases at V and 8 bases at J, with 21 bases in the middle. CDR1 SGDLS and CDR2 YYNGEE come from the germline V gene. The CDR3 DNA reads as TGTGCCAGCGGGAAGCGGGACACGGCCGGAGGCTACACCTTC. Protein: CASGKRDTAGGYTF.

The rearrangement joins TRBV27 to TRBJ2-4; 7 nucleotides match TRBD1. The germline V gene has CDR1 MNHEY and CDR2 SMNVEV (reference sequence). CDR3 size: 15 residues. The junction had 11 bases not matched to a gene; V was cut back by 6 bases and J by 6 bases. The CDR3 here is CASSLRERGLNIQYF. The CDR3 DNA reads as TGTGCCAGCAGCCTCCGCGAGAGGGGGCTAAACATTCAGTACTTC.

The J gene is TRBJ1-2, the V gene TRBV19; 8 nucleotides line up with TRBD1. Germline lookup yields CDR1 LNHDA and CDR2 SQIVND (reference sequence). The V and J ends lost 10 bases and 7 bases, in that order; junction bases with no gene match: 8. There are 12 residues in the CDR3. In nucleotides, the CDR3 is TGTGCCACGAACATCGACAGGGGTGGCTACACCTTC. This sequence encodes CATNIDRGGYTF. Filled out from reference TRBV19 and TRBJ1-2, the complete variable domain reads DGGITQSPKYLFRKEGQNVTLSCEQNLNHDAMYWYRQDPGQGLRLIYYSQIVNDFQKGDIAEGYSVSREKKESFPLTVTSAQKNPTAFYLCATNIDRGGYTFGSGTRLTVV.

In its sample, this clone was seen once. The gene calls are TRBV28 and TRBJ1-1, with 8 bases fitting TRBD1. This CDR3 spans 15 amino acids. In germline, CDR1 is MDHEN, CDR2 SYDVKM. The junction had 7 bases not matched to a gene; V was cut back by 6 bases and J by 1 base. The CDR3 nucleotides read TGTGCCAGCAGGAGACCAGGGGGCGAGAACACTGAAGCTTTCTTT. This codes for CASRRPGGENTEAFF.

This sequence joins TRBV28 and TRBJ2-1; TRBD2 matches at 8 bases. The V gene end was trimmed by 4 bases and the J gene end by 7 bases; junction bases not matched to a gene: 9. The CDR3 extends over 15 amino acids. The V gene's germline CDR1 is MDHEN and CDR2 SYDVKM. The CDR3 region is CASSSGGRGMNEQFF. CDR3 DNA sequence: TGTGCCAGCAGTTCGGGGGGGCGAGGTATGAATGAGCAGTTCTTC. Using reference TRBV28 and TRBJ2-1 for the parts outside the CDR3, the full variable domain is DVKVTQSSRYLVKRTGEKVFLECVQDMDHENMFWYRQDPGLGLRLIYFSYDVKMKEKGDIPEGYSVSREKKERFSLILESASTNQTSMYLCASSSGGRGMNEQFFGPGTRLTVL.

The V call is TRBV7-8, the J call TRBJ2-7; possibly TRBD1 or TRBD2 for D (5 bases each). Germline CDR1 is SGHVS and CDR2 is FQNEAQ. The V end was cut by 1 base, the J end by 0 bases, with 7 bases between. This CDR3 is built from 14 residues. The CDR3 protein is CASSLGGRSYEQYF. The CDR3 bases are TGTGCCAGCAGCTTAGGGGGACGCTCCTACGAGCAGTACTTC.

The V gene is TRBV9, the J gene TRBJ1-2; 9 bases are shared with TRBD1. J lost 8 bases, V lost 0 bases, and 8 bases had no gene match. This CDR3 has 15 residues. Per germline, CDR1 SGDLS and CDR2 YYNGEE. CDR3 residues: CASSVGGTGPAGYTF. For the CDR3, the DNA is TGTGCCAGCAGCGTAGGGGGGACAGGGCCCGCCGGCTACACCTTC.

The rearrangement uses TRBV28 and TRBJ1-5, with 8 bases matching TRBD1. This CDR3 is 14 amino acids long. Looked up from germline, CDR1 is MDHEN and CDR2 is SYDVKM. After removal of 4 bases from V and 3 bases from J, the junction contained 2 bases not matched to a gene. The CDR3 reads CASSWGQVNQPQHF. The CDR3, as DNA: TGTGCCAGCAGTTGGGGACAGGTCAATCAGCCCCAGCATTTT.

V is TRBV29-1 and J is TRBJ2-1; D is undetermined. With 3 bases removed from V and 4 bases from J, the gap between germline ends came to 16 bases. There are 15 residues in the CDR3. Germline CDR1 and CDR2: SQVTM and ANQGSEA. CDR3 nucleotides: TGCAGCGTTGAGAGCCTCCTACAGACTTACAATGAGCAGTTCTTC. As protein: CSVESLLQTYNEQFF.

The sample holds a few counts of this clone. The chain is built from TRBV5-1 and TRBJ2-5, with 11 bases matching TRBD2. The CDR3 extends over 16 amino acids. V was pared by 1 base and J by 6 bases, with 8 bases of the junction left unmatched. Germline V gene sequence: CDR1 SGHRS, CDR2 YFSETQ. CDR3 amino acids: CASSLYASGRTKTQYF. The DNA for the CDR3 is TGCGCCAGCAGCTTGTATGCTAGCGGGAGGACAAAGACCCAGTACTTC.

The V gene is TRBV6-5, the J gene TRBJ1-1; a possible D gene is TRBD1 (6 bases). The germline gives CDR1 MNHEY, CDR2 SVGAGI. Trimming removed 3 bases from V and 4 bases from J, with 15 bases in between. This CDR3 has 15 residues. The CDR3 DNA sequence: TGTGCCAGCAGTTATCAGGGGCCTGAGATCACTGAAGCTTTCTTT. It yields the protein CASSYQGPEITEAFF.